The 12 T cell receptor beta chains below were found in one sample sequenced in a study of blood T cells in healthy people across ages. PCR was performed a second time for roughly 7 to 11 cycles using a sample-barcoded 5' primer and a J-beta primer mix. TCRdb called the 5' RACE reads again in MiXCR, with one record for every CDR3 protein. The data hold about 1 million distinct CDR3 sequences, with 25% observed a single time. The same data also went into a second study, on T cells of mothers and their children.

Sequencing was performed on blood. The receptor set was obtained from a girl aged 2-15 years in good health.

This chain joins TRBV7-2 and TRBJ1-2, with a tentative D call TRBD1 (5 bases). The CDR3 has 14 amino acids. Trimming cost V 5 bases and J 2 bases, with 12 bases left between them. Germline assignment: CDR1 SGHTA and CDR2 FQGNSA. The CDR3 sequence: CASSPDWGNYGYTF. The CDR3 region has the DNA TGTGCCAGCAGCCCCGATTGGGGGAACTATGGCTACACCTTC.

Concerning this clonotype: A read error may produce the germline difference seen at one junction end. The rearrangement links TRBV7-9 to TRBJ1-2, with D possibly matching TRBD1 (5 bases). Per germline, CDR1 SEHNR and CDR2 FQNEAQ (reference sequence). This CDR3 is 12 amino acids long. The DNA of the CDR3 is TGTGCCAGCAGCTTATTGTCGGGGGTTTCAGGGTTC. This encodes CASSLLSGVSGF.

This clonotype was detected a few times. This rearrangement joins TRBV10-3 to TRBJ1-4, with D maybe TRBD1 (6 bases). CDR3 length: 14 amino acids. Germline CDR1 is ENHRY and CDR2 is SYGVKD. V lost 4 bases and J 3 bases, leaving 9 bases between the germline ends. CDR3: CAISAGEPNEKLFF. CDR3 nucleotides: TGTGCCATCAGTGCAGGGGAACCTAATGAAAAACTGTTTTTT.

V gene TRBV28 combines with J gene TRBJ2-5; D may be TRBD1 (6 bases). The V end lost 3 bases, the J end lost 4 bases, and 12 bases lay between the germline ends. The CDR3 covers 14 residues. Per the germline V gene, CDR1 is MDHEN and CDR2 is SYDVKM. The DNA for the CDR3 is TGTGCCAGCAGTTTCCTACAGGGAATAGAGACCCAGTACTTC. Its translation is CASSFLQGIETQYF. Using reference TRBV28 and TRBJ2-5 for the parts outside the CDR3, the full variable domain is DVKVTQSSRYLVKRTGEKVFLECVQDMDHENMFWYRQDPGLGLRLIYFSYDVKMKEKGDIPEGYSVSREKKERFSLILESASTNQTSMYLCASSFLQGIETQYFGPGTRLLVL.

This clonotype was seen a handful of times. The chain couples TRBV11-2 to TRBJ1-1; possible D gene TRBD1, 5 bases. Trimming left V 4 bases short and J 1 base short, with 13 bases between. CDR1 and CDR2 (germline): SGHAT, FQNNGV. The CDR3 consists of 15 residues. The DNA of the CDR3 is TGTGCCAGCAGCTCTCCAGGGTCGGGGAACACTGAAGCTTTCTTT. This gives the protein CASSSPGSGNTEAFF. Variable domain in full (rest from reference TRBV11-2 and TRBJ1-1): EAGVAQSPRYKIIEKRQSVAFWCNPISGHATLYWYQQILGQGPKLLIQFQNNGVVDDSQLPKDRFSAERLKGVDSTLKIQPAKLEDSAVYLCASSSPGSGNTEAFFGQGTRLTVV.

The rearrangement links TRBV3-1 to TRBJ2-4, with 10 bases matching TRBD2. Germline CDR1 and CDR2: LGHDT and YNNKEL (reference sequence). V dropped 1 base and J dropped 10; count of bases not matched to a gene: 4. This CDR3 contains 14 residues. CDR3 DNA: TGTGCCAGCAGCCAAGTTTCTAGCGGGGGAATTCAGTACTTC. It encodes CASSQVSSGGIQYF.

Points on this clonotype: One end of the junction does not line up with germline, which may come from a read error. The rearrangement links TRBV29-1 to TRBJ2-1; 14 bases line up with TRBD2. The CDR3 consists of 16 residues. Germline CDR1 SQVTM, CDR2 ANQGSEA. The CDR3 bases are TGCAGCGTTGAAGCCCGACTAGCGGGAGGGTTGGGTGAGCAATTCTTC. Protein sequence: CSVEARLAGGLGEQFF.

The genes are TRBV6-6 and TRBJ2-5; 7 bases are shared with TRBD2. Germline values: CDR1 MNHNY, CDR2 SVGAGI (reference sequence). The V gene end was trimmed by 0 bases and the J gene end by 2 bases; junction bases not matched to a gene: 3. The CDR3 has 15 amino acids. CDR3 residues: CASSYSAGVQETQYF. In DNA, the CDR3 is TGTGCCAGCAGTTACTCGGCGGGGGTTCAAGAGACCCAGTACTTC.

The rearrangement uses TRBV4-1 and TRBJ1-1; D not certain. CDR1 and CDR2 (germline): MGHRA, YSYEKL. There are 13 residues in the CDR3. The ends were cut back, 0 bases at V and 9 bases at J, with 11 bases in the middle. The CDR3 DNA follows: TGCGCCAGCAGCCAAGAACCCCGCCGGCAAGCTTTCTTT. This codes for CASSQEPRRQAFF.

This sequence joins TRBV5-1 and TRBJ2-5, with TRBD2 identical over 8 bases. The junction had 9 bases not matched to a gene; V was cut back by 3 bases and J by 5 bases. Germline assignment: CDR1 SGHRS and CDR2 YFSETQ. This CDR3 contains 15 residues. In DNA, the CDR3 is TGCGCCAGCAGCTCAATAGCGGGGAAGGCGGAGACCCAGTACTTC. Amino acids: CASSSIAGKAETQYF.

This clonotype has a handful of counts. The chain is built from TRBV5-1 and TRBJ2-2, with D possibly matching TRBD1 (5 bases). This CDR3 comprises 17 residues. Trimming removed 0 bases from V and 0 bases from J, with 12 bases in between. Per germline, CDR1 SGHRS and CDR2 YFSETQ. The CDR3 region has the DNA TGCGCCAGCAGCTTGGAGGGGCTCCATTCGAACACCGGGGAGCTGTTTTTT. This gives the protein CASSLEGLHSNTGELFF.

This clonotype was counted a few times. The rearrangement links TRBV13 to TRBJ2-7, with a possible D match to TRBD1 (6 bases). CDR3 length: 16 amino acids. The ends were cut back, 5 bases at V and 2 bases at J, with 19 bases in the middle. Looked up from germline, CDR1 is PRHDT and CDR2 is FYEKMQ (reference sequence). The CDR3 here is CASSPSQGVGAYEQYF. DNA for the CDR3: TGTGCCAGCAGCCCCTCACAGGGTGTAGGAGCCTACGAGCAGTACTTC.